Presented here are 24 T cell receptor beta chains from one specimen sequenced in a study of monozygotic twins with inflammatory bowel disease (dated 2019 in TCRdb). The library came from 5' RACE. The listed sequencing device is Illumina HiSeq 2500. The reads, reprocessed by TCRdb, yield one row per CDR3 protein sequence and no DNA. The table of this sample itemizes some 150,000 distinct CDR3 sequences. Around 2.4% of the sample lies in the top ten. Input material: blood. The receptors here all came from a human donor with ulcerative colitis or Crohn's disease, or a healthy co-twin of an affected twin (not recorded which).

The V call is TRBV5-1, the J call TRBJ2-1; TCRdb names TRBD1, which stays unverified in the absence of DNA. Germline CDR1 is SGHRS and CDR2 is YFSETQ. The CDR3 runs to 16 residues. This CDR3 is CASSLGYRGADNEQFF. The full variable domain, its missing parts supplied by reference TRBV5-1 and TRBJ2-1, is KAGVTQTPRYLIKTRGQQVTLSCSPISGHRSVSWYQQTPGQGLQFLFEYFSETQRNKGNFPGRFSGRQFSNSRSEMNVSTLELGDSALYLCASSLGYRGADNEQFFGPGTRLTVL.

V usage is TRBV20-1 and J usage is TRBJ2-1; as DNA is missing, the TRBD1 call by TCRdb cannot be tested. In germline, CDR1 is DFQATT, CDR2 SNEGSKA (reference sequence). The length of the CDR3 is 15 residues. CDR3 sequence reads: CSASPRVWGNNEQFF.

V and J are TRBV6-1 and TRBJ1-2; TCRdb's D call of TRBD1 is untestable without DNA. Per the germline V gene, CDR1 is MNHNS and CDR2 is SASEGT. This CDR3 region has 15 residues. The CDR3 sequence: CASSEALYGGYGYTF.

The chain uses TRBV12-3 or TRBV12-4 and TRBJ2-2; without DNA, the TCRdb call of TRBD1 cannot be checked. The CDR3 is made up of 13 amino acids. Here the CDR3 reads CAIRTGWTGELFF.

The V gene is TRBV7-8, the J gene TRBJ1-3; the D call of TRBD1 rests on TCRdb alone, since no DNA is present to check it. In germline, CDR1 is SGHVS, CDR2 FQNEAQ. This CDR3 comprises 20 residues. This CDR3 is CASSLAWAGGLLGSGNTIYF.

The CDR3 sequence is CASSRAGWGNQPQHF. The rearrangement uses TRBV7-2 and TRBJ1-5; TCRdb's D call, TRBD1, is unchecked because there is no DNA. This CDR3 has 15 amino acids. Germline lookup yields CDR1 SGHTA and CDR2 FQGNSA. Together with reference TRBV7-2 and TRBJ1-5, the CDR3 gives the full variable domain: GAGVSQSPSNKVTEKGKDVELRCDPISGHTALYWYRQSLGQGLEFLIYFQGNSAPDKSGLPSDRFSAERTGGSVSTLTIQRTQQEDSAVYLCASSRAGWGNQPQHFGDGTRLSIL.

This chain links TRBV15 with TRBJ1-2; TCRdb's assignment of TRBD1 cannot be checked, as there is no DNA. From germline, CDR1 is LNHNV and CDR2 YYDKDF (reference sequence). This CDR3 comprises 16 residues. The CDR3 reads CATSRDRVQGGDGYTF.

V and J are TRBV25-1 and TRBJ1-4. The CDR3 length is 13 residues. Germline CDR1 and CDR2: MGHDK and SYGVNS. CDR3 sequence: CASSNSLNEKLFF.

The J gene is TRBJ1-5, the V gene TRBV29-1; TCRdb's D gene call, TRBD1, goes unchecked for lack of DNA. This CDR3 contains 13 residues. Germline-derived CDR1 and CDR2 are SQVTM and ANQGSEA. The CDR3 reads CSVEDPMDRAQHF. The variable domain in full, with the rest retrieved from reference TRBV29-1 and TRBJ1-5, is SAVISQKPSRDICQRGTSLTIQCQVDSQVTMMFWYRQQPGQSLTLIATANQGSEATYESGFVIDKFPISRPNLTFSTLTVSNMSPEDSSIYLCSVEDPMDRAQHFGDGTRLSIL.

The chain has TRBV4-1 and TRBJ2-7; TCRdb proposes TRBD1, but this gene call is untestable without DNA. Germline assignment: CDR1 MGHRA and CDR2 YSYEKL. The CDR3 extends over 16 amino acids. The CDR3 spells CASSQAPGQGLDEQYF.

The CDR3 is CASSLYQSSYNEQFF. The chain is built from TRBV5-1 and TRBJ2-1. This CDR3 region has 15 residues. Germline V CDR1 and CDR2: SGHRS, YFSETQ.

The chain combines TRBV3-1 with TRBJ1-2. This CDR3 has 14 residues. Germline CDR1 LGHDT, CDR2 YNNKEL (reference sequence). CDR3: CASSQDGLGYGYTF.

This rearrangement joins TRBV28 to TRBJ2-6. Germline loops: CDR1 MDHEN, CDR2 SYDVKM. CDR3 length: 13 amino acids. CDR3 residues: CASSLPGANVLTF.

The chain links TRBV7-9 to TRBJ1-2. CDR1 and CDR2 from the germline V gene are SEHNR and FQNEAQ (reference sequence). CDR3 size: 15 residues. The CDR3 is CASSFLVRGSHGYTF.

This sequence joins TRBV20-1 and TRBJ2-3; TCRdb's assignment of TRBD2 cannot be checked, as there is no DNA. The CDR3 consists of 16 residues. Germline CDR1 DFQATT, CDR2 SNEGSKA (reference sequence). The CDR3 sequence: CSAGTSGAASTDTQYF.

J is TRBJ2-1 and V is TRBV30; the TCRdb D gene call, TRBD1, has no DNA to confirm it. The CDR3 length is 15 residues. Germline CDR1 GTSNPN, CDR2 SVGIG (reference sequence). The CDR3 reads CAWSQGGAGSDEQFF.

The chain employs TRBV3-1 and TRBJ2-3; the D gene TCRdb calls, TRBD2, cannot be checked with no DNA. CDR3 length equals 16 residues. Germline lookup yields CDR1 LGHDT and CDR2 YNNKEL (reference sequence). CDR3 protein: CASSPALPTSTDTQYF.

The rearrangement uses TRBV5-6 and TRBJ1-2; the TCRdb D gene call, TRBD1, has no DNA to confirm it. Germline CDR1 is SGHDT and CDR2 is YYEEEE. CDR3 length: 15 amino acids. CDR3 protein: CASSLDSQGTYGYTF. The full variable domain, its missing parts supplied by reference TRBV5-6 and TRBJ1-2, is DAGVTQSPTHLIKTRGQQVTLRCSPKSGHDTVSWYQQALGQGPQFIFQYYEEEERQRGNFPDRFSGHQFPNYSSELNVNALLLGDSALYLCASSLDSQGTYGYTFGSGTRLTVV.

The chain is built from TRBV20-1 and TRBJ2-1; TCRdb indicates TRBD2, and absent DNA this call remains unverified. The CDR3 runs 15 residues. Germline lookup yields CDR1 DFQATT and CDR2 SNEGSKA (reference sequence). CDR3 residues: CSATLAGGLKSEQFF.

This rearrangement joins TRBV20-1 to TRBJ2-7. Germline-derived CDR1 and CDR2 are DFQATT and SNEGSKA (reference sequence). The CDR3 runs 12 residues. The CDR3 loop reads CSARTGLYEQYF.

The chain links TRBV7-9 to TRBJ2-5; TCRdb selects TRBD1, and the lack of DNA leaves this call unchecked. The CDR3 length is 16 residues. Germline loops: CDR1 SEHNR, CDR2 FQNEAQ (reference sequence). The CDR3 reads CASSLALSGAPETQYF.

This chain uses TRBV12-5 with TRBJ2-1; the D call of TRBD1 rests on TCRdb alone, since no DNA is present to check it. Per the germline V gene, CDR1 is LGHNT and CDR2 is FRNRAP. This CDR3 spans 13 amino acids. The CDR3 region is CASGPGGGNEQFF.

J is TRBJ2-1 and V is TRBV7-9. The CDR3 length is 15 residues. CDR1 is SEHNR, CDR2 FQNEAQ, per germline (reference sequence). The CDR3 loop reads CASSPVVGNYNEQFF.

Here the CDR3 reads CASSIVWTGANVLTF. The chain couples TRBV19 to TRBJ2-6. The CDR3 sequence is 15 residues long. Per germline, CDR1 LNHDA and CDR2 SQIVND (reference sequence).